This T cell receptor (beta chain) was sequenced during a study of shared clonotypes between healthy human individuals. Regarding this clone: The target antigen is unknown.

CDR3 length: 14 residues. V was clipped by 4 bases and J by 5 bases; unmatched bases: 8. Germline loops: CDR1 SGHKS, CDR2 YYEKEE (reference sequence). Profiled with immunoSEQ multiplex PCR; TCRdb holds only in-frame clones, not every one. The data hold about 530,000 clones, with 96% observed a single time. Points from the study as a whole: The donor pool, a small one, limited the genetic and exposure-history diversity represented.

The sequence was collected from a woman between 25 and 40 years old in good health. Sequencing was performed on naive CD4+ T cells sorted from blood. Subset: CD45RA+ positively selected. The chain uses TRBV5-5 and TRBJ1-1; TRBD1 agrees at 7 bases. The DNA of the CDR3 is TGTGCCAGCAGCACAACACAGGGGCGGACTGAAGCTTTCTTT. Residues: CASSTTQGRTEAFF.